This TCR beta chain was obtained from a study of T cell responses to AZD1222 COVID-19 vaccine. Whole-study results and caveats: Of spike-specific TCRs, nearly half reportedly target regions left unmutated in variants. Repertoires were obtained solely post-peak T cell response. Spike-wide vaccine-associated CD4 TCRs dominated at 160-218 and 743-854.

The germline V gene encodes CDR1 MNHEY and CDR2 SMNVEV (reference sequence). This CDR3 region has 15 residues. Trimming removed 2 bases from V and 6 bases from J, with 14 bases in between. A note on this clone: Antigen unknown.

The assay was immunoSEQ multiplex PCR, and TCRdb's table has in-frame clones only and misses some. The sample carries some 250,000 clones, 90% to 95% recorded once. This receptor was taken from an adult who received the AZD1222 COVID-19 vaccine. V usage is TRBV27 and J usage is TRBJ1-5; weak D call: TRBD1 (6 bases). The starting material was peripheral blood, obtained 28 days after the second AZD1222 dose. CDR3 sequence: CASSLRVGGGQPQHF. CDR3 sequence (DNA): TGTGCCAGCAGTTTACGGGTAGGGGGTGGTCAGCCCCAGCATTTT.